This T cell receptor beta chain is drawn from a study of cytomegalovirus exposure and HLA in healthy donors. The CDR3 is 15 residues long. Germline CDR1 is MNHEY and CDR2 is SMNVEV (reference sequence). The trim removed 8 bases at V and 6 bases at J, leaving 10 bases unmatched. Primers for the PCR totalled 60 Vbeta and 13 Jbeta. The data were produced by immunoSEQ multiplex PCR, yet TCRdb's version contains in-frame clones alone and is incomplete. The profile shows about 110,000 clones, less than 85% of them singletons. Those who donated were healthy bone marrow donors. Sequenced: PBMCs. The TCR comes from a man between 25 and 39 years old in good health and CMV-seropositive. The chain joins TRBV27 to TRBJ1-5; 10 positions match TRBD1. This chain's CDR3 is CASQTRTGGGQPQHF. In DNA form, the CDR3 reads TGTGCCAGCCAAACCAGGACAGGGGGGGGTCAGCCCCAGCATTTT.